Sequencing of this TCR beta chain was carried out in a study of CD8+ T cells in alopecia areata. Study-level points and caveats: TCR sharing across patients was less clear than in mice, possibly HLA-related. Compared with normal scalp, lesional scalp had higher clonality and more expanded CD8+ clones.

CD4+ and CD8+ T cells were sorted from PBMCs. By share, this clone counts as medium-sized. What it recognizes is unknown. The same CDR3 can be traced to other DNA sequences in this sample. Extracted RNA was reverse transcribed, and the resulting cDNA served as sequencing template. Assay used: immunoSEQ multiplex PCR; TCRdb lists only in-frame clones, some missing. Of 65,000 to 95,000 clones in the sample, roughly 51% were seen once. Sample: NKG2D-high CD8+ T cells sorted from blood. The TCR originated in a human donor with alopecia areata.

The CDR3 protein is CASSLSVMNTEAFF. The CDR3 nucleotides read TGTGCCAGCAGTTTAAGTGTTATGAACACTGAAGCTTTCTTT. The chain is built from TRBV27 and TRBJ1-1; D remains unclear. The CDR3 is made up of 14 amino acids. Trimming took off 2 bases at V and 0 bases at J, with 7 bases between the two ends. Germline CDR1 and CDR2: MNHEY and SMNVEV (reference sequence).